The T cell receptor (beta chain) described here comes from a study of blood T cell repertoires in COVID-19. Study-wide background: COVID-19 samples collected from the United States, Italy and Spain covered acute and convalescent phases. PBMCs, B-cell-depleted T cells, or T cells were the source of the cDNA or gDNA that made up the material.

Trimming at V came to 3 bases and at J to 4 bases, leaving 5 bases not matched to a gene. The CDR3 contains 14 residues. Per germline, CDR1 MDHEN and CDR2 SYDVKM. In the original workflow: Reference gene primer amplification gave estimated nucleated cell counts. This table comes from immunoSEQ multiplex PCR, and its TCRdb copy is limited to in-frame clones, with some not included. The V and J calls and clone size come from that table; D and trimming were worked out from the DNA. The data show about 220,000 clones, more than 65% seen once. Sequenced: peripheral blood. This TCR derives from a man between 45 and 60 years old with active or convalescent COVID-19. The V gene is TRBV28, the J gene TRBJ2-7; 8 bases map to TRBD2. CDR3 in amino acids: CASSFSGGLYEQYF. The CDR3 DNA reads TGTGCCAGCAGTTTCTCGGGAGGGCTGTACGAGCAGTACTTC.